Included here is one T cell receptor (beta chain) sequence, with context. The antigen is not known. Profiling relied on immunoSEQ multiplex PCR, and the TCRdb table lists in-frame clones only, not all of them. Found here are about 30,000 clones, about 79% of them singletons; the top ten hold around 16%. Autoimmune disease history or systemic immunosuppression led to patients being barred. J gave up 9 bases and V 8 bases, and 12 bases lay outside the gene matches. The germline V gene has CDR1 LNHDA and CDR2 SQIVND (reference sequence). This CDR3 comprises 14 residues. The sample is drawn from a study of OX40 agonist ivuxolimab in advanced cancers. At the level of the study: The dose-escalation cohort was about 86% male, with a mean age of around 60 years, ranging about 20 to 85. Prior therapy, whether anti-PD-1, anti-PD-L1 or anti-CTLA-4, was allowed, and less than 45% had some.

Study-level points and caveats: Clonal expansion in partial responders at 0.1-3.0 mg/kg ranked among the lowest.

Sequences were derived from CD4+ or CD8+ T cells sorted from blood, sampled in a trial of the OX40 agonist ivuxolimab. The chain is built from TRBV19 and TRBJ2-1; 8 bases agree with TRBD1. The clonotype originates from an adult with an advanced solid tumor such as melanoma, head and neck, liver or kidney cancer. The CDR3 nucleotides are TGTGCCAGTGGTTGGACAGGGTTTAGCGGTGAGCAGTTCTTC. As protein: CASGWTGFSGEQFF.